These 8 T cell receptor beta chains share one sample of origin, sequenced in a study of shared clonotypes between healthy human individuals (dated by TCRdb to the early 2020s). The protocol used for the library was the immunoSEQ multiplex PCR assay. In its TCRdb copy, this immuneACCESS table keeps in-frame sequences only and misses some clones. Where compared with another copy, unresolved V genes explain less than half of these, and the others have no known cause. In all, the sample holds more than 200,000 clones, and over 60% of those were seen once. The ten top clones hold approximately 12% of the sample. The source material was memory CD4+ T cells sorted from blood. The label giving this sample's cell subset or site can be read as: CD45RA-negative fraction. The source is a man aged 25 to 40 in good health.

The CDR3 loop reads CASRRLAGVGELFF. The CDR3 nucleotides are TGTGCCAGCAGGAGACTAGCGGGAGTTGGGGAGCTGTTTTTT. This chain connects TRBV2 to TRBJ2-2; TRBD2 aligns across 12 bases. Germline CDR1 reads SNHLY; CDR2 reads FYNNEI. The trim removed 6 bases at V and 8 bases at J, leaving 4 bases unmatched. The CDR3 sequence is 14 residues long.

The chain uses TRBV7-8 and TRBJ2-7, with D unclear. Germline-derived CDR1 and CDR2 are SGHVS and FQNEAQ. The CDR3 consists of 14 residues. Trimming removed 0 bases at V and 0 bases at J, with 6 bases between. The CDR3 reads CASSLAGSSYEQYF. The CDR3, as DNA: TGTGCCAGCAGCTTAGCGGGAAGCTCCTACGAGCAGTACTTC.

Comments on this clone: Other DNA sequences in this sample translate to the same CDR3. The chain carries TRBV6-5 and TRBJ2-3; D ambiguous. Trimming removed 8 bases from V and 1 base from J, with 7 bases in between. The germline gives CDR1 MNHEY, CDR2 SVGAGI. The CDR3 sequence is 12 residues long. CDR3 in DNA: TGTGCCAGCCGGGCTGGCACAGATACGCAGTATTTT. This encodes CASRAGTDTQYF.

This chain connects TRBV2 to TRBJ2-3; TRBD1 is a possible D gene (6 bases). Trimming stripped 6 bases from V and 1 base from J, with 11 bases between. Germline values: CDR1 SNHLY, CDR2 FYNNEI. This CDR3 region has 14 residues. The CDR3 protein is CASSRQVRTDTQYF. DNA of the CDR3: TGTGCCAGCAGCCGACAGGTCCGCACAGATACGCAGTATTTT.

This rearrangement joins TRBV5-6 to TRBJ1-2, with D possibly being TRBD1 (5 bases). The CDR3 sequence is 16 residues long. V lost 0 bases, J lost 8 bases, and 20 bases lay in between. The germline gives CDR1 SGHDT, CDR2 YYEEEE. CDR3 sequence: CASSLGGGIPGGGYTF. The CDR3 nucleotides read TGTGCCAGCAGCTTGGGCGGGGGGATTCCGGGAGGAGGCTACACCTTC.

This clone was counted between two and nine times. V gene TRBV7-8 combines with J gene TRBJ2-4; D is unclear. Germline values: CDR1 SGHVS, CDR2 FQNEAQ. Trimming pared 5 bases from V and 4 bases from J, leaving 21 bases between. The CDR3 extends over 17 amino acids. CDR3 DNA sequence: TGTGCCAGCAGCGTTACCCCTCAGTATGGCAGGAAAAACATTCAGTACTTC. Protein sequence: CASSVTPQYGRKNIQYF.

The CDR3 nucleotides are TGTGCCAGCAGTTCTTACCCTGCTGGTACCGAGCAGTACTTC. As protein: CASSSYPAGTEQYF. J is TRBJ2-7 and V is TRBV6-5; D not certain. The CDR3 contains 14 residues. The V end was cut by 4 bases, the J end by 6 bases, with 16 bases between. The germline V gene has CDR1 MNHEY and CDR2 SVGAGI.

This sequence joins TRBV5-6 and TRBJ2-2; maybe TRBD1 (5 bases). The germline V gene has CDR1 SGHDT and CDR2 YYEEEE. With 4 bases removed from V and 8 bases from J, the gap between germline ends came to 21 bases. The CDR3 totals 16 residues. CDR3 sequence reads: CASSAYPLRGRGELFF. The CDR3 DNA is TGTGCCAGCAGCGCGTACCCACTTAGGGGTAGGGGGGAGCTGTTTTTT.